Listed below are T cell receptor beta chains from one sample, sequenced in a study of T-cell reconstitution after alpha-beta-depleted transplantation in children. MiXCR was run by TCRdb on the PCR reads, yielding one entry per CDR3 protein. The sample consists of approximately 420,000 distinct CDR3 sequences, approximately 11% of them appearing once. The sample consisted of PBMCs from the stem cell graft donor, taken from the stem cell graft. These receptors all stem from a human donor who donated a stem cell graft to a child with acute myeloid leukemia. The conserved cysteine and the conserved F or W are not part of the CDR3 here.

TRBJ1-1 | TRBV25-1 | ASSGTRGENTEAF
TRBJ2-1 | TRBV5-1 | ASSRYGGTSSYNEQF
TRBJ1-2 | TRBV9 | ASGGRTGAYGYT
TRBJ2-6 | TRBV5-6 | ASSLVAGANVLT
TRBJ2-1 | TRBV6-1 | ASGPDRLNEQF
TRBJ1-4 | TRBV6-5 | ASSYGQQVNEKLF
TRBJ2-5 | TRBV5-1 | ASSPGTGNLQETQY
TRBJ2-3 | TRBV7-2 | ASSRMGLTTDTQY
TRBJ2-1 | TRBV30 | AWRGTSFEQF
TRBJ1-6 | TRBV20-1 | SARDVGNSPLH
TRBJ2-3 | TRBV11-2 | ASSLKGLTSRVTDTQY
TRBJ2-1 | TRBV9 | ASSVGIIPYNEQF
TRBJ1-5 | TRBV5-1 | ASSLNGQSNQPQH